This entry is about one T cell receptor beta chain. Its antigen is unidentified. The source of the sample is a study of naive and memory T cell subsets. The CDR3 has 17 residues. V dropped 5 bases and J dropped 0; count of bases not matched to a gene: 9. Germline CDR1 and CDR2: SNHLY and FYNNEI. Overall study results and limits: Over 95% of naive TCR sequences appeared only once, unlike memory subsets.

An equimolar mix of two oligonucleotides served as the beta constant-region primer for TRBC1 and TRBC2. A 12-nucleotide UMI and the SP2 primer were added to the cDNA 3' end by oligonucleotide ligation. In TCRdb, the UMI-ligation and nested PCR reads were re-called with MiXCR into one record per CDR3 protein. Seen here are 65,000 to 85,000 distinct CDR3 sequences, roughly 13% observed once, and the top ten hold over 0.75%. The TCR was taken from a human donor in good health. The gene calls are TRBV2 and TRBJ2-1, with 8 bases aligning to TRBD2. Sequencing used central memory CD4+ T cells from blood. CDR3 sequence (DNA): TGTGCCAGCAGTCACCGCAGCGGGAGTATCTCCTACAATGAGCAGTTCTTC. It translates to CASSHRSGSISYNEQFF.